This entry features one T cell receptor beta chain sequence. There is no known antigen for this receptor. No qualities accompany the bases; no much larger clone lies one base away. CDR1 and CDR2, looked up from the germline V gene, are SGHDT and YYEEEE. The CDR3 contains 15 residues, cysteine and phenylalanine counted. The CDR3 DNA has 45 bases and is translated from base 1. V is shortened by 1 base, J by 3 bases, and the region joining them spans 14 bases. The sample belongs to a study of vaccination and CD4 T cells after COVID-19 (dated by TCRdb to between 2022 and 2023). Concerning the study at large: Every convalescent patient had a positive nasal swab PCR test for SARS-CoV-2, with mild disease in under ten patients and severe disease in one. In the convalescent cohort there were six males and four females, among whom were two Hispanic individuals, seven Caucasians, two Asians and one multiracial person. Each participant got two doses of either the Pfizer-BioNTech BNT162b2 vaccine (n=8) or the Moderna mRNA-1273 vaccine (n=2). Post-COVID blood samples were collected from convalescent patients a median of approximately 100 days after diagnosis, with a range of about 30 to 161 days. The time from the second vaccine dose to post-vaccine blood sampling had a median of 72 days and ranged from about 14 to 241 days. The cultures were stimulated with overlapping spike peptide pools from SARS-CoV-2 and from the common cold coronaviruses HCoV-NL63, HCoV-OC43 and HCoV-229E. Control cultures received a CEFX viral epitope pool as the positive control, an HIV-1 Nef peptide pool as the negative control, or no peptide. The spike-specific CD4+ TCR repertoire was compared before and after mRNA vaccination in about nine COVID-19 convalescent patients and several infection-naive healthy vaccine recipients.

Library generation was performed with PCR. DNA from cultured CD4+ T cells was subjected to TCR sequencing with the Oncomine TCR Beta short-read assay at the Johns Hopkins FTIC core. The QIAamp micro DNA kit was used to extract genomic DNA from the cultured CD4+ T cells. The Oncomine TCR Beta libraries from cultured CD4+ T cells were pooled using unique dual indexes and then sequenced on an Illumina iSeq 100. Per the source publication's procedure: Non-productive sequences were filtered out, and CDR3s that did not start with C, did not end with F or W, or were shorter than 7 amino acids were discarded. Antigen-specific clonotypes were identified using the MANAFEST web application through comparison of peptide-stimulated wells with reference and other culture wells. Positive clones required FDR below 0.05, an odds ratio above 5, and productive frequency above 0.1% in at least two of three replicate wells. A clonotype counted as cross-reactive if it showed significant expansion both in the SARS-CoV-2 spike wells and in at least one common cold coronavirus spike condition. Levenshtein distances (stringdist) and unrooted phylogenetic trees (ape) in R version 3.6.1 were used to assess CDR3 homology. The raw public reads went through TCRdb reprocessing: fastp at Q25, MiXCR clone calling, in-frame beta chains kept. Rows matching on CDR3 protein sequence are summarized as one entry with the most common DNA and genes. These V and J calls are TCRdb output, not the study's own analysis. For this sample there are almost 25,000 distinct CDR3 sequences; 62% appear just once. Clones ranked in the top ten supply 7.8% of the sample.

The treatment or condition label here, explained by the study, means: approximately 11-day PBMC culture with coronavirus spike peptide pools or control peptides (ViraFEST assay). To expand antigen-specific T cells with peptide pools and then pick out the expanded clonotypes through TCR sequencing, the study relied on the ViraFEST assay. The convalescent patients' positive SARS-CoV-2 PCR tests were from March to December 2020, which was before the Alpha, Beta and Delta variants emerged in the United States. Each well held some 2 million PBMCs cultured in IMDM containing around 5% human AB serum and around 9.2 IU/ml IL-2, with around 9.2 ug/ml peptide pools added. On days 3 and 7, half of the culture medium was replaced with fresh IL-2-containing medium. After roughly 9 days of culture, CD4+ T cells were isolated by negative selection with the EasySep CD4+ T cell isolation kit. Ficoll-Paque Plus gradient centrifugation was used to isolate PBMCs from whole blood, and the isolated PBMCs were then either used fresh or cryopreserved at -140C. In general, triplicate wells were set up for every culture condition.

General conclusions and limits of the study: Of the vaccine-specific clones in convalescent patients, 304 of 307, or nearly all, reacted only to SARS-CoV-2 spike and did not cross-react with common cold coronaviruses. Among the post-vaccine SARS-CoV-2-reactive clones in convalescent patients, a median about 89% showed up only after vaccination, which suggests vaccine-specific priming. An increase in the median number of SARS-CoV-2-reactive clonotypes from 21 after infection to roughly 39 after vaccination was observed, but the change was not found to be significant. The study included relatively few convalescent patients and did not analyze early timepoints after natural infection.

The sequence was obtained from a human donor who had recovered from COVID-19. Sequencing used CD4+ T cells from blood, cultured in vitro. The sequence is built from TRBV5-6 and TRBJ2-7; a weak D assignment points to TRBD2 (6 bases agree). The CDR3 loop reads CASSLLGAGYYEQYF. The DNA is TGTGCCAGCAGCTTGTTGGGTGCGGGGTACTACGAGCAGTACTTC.